This T cell receptor (beta chain) was obtained from a study of T cell responses to AZD1222 COVID-19 vaccine. Study-wide results and caveats: The reported proportion of spike-specific TCRs targeting unmutated variant regions was nearly half. No day 14 peak samples; only post-peak repertoires were characterized. Spike-specific TCR breadth rose after two AZD1222 doses, and depth rose as well.

In regard to this clone: Its target is not known.

CDR1 is SGHNT and CDR2 is YYREEE in the germline V gene (reference sequence). Trimming at V came to 2 bases and at J to 5 bases, leaving 6 bases not matched to a gene. The CDR3 spans 16 residues. Measured with immunoSEQ multiplex PCR; TCRdb has only the in-frame clones, and not every one. The listing records over 140,000 clones. The chain uses TRBV5-4 and TRBJ2-2; the match to TRBD1 covers 10 bases. The source is an adult in good health. The sequenced sample consisted of peripheral blood. In DNA form, the CDR3 reads TGTGCCAGCAGCTTAGACAGGGGGCTTCCTACCGGGGAGCTGTTTTTT. Translated: CASSLDRGLPTGELFF.